The T cell receptor (beta chain) under discussion was sequenced for a study of T cells after posttransplantation cyclophosphamide. Broader study findings: Donor-recipient repertoire similarity was low at 1-2 months, rising over year one. TRB overlap between skin or GI tissue T cells and blood was limited. After PTCy, TRB diversity resembled that of CNI/methotrexate controls.

CDR3 size: 16 residues. Germline V gene lookup returns CDR1 KGHSH and CDR2 LQKENI. The V and J ends lost 3 bases and 1 base, in that order; junction bases with no gene match: 1. This clone was seen at least ten times. Its target is unknown. The protocol was immunoSEQ multiplex PCR, while the TCRdb copy is restricted to in-frame clones and leaves out a portion. Reported are around 30,000 clones, none seen only once; the ten largest carry under 3%. On the day of bone marrow donation, the related graft donor provided peripheral blood. The chain carries TRBV18 and TRBJ2-2; 11 bases are a match to TRBD2. The sample consisted of PBMCs. This sequence was found in a woman in her fifties or sixties in good health, CMV-negative, and a related stem cell transplant donor. The CDR3 sequence is CASSPGLAGNTGELFF. CDR3 nucleotides: TGTGCCAGCTCACCTGGACTAGCGGGGAACACCGGGGAGCTGTTTTTT.